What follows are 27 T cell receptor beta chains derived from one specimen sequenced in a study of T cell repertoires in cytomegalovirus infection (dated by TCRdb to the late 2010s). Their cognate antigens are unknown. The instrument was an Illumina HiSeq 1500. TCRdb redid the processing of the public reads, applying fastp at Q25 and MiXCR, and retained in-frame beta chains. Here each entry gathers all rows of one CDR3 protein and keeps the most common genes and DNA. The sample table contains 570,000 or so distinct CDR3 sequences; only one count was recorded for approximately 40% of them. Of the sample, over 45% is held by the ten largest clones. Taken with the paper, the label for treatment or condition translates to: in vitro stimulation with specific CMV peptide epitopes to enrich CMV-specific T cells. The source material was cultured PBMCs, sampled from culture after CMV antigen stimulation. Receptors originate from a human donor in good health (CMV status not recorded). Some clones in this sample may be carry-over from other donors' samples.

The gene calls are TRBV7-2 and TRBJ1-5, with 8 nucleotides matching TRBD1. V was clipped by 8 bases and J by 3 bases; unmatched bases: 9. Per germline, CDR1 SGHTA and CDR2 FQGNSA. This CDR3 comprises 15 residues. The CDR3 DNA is TGTGCCAGCCTAACGGGACAGGTACACAATCAGCCCCAGCATTTT. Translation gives CASLTGQVHNQPQHF. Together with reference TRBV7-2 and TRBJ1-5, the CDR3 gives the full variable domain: GAGVSQSPSNKVTEKGKDVELRCDPISGHTALYWYRQSLGQGLEFLIYFQGNSAPDKSGLPSDRFSAERTGGSVSTLTIQRTQQEDSAVYLCASLTGQVHNQPQHFGDGTRLSIL.

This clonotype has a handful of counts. CDR3: CASSLEPSGLAYEQYF. CDR3 DNA: TGTGCCAGCAGCTTAGAGCCTTCGGGACTAGCATACGAGCAGTACTTC. This sequence joins TRBV7-2 and TRBJ2-7; 9 bases are a match to TRBD2. The CDR3 contains 16 residues. The V gene's germline CDR1 is SGHTA and CDR2 FQGNSA. Trimming took 1 base from V and 4 from J; bases not matched to a gene: 8.

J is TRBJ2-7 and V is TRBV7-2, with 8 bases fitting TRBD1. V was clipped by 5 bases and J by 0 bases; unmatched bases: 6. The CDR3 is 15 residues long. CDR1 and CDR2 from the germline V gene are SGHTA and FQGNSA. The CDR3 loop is CASSRTGISSYEQYF. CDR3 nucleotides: TGTGCCAGCAGCCGGACAGGGATAAGCTCCTACGAGCAGTACTTC.

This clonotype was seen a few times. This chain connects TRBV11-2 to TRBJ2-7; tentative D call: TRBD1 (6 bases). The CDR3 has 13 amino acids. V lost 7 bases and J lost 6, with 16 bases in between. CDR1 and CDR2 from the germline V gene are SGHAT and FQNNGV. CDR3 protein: CASTIGQYSEQYF. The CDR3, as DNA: TGTGCCAGCACCATTGGACAGTACAGCGAGCAGTACTTC.

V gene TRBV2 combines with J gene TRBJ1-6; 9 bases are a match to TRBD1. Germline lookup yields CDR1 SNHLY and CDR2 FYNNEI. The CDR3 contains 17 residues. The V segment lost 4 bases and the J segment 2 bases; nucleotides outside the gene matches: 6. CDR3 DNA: TGTGCCAGCAGTGTGACAGGGGGAAACCCCTATAATTCACCCCTCCACTTT. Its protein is CASSVTGGNPYNSPLHF.

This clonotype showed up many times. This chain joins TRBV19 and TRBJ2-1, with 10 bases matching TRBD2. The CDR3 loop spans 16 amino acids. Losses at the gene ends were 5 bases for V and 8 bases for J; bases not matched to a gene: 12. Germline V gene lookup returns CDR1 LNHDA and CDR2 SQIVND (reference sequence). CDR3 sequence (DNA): TGTGCCAGTAGTCTCCGACAGCGGGGGGGCCGGGATGAGCAGTTCTTC. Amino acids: CASSLRQRGGRDEQFF.

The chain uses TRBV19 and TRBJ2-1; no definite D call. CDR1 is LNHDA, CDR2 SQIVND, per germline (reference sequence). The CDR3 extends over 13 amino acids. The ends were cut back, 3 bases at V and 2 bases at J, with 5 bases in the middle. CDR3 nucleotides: TGTGCCAGTAGTATTCTGGCCTACAATGAGCAGTTCTTC. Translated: CASSILAYNEQFF.

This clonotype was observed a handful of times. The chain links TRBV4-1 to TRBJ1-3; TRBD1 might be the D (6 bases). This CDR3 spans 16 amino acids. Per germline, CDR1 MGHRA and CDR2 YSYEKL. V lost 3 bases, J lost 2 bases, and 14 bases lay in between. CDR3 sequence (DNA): TGCGCCAGCAGCCACGTCGGCCGGGGGCCTGGAAACACCATATATTTT. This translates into CASSHVGRGPGNTIYF.

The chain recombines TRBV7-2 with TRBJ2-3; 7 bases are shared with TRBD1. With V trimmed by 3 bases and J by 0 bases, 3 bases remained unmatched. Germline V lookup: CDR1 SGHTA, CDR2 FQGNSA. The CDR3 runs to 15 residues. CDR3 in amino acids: CASSFTGASTDTQYF. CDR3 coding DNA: TGTGCCAGCAGCTTTACAGGGGCGAGCACAGATACGCAGTATTTT.

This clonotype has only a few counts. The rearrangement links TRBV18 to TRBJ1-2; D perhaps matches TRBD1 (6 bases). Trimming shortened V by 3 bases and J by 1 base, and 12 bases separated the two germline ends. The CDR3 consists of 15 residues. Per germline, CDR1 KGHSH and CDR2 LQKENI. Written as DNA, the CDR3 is TGTGCCAGCTCACCCACAGGGTCGTTTAACTATGGCTACACCTTC. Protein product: CASSPTGSFNYGYTF.

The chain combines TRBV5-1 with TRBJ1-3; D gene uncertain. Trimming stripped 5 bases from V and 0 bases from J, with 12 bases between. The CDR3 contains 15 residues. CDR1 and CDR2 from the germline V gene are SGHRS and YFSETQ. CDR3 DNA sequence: TGCGCCAGCAGGGAGCGGACGTACTCTGGAAACACCATATATTTT. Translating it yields CASRERTYSGNTIYF. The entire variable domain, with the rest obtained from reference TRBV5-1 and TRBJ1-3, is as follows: KAGVTQTPRYLIKTRGQQVTLSCSPISGHRSVSWYQQTPGQGLQFLFEYFSETQRNKGNFPGRFSGRQFSNSRSEMNVSTLELGDSALYLCASRERTYSGNTIYFGEGSWLTVV.

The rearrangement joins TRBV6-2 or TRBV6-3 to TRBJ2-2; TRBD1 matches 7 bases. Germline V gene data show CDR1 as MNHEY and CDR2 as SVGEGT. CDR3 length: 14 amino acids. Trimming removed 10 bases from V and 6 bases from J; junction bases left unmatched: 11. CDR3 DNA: TGTGCCACAAACACGCCGACAGGGCCCGGGGAGCTGTTTTTT. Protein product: CATNTPTGPGELFF.

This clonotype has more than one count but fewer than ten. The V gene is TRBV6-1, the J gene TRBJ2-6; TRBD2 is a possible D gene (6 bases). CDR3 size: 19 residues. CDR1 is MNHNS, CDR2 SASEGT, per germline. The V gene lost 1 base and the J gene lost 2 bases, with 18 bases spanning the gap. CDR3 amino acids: CASSEDNGGVGAGANVLTF. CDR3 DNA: TGTGCCAGCAGTGAAGATAACGGGGGAGTTGGGGCTGGGGCCAACGTCCTGACTTTC.

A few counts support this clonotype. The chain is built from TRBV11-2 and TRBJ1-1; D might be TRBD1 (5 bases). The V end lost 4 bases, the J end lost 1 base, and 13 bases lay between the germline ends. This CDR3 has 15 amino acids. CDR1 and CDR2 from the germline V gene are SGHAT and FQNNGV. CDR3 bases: TGTGCCAGCAGCTCGCAGCACACAGGGAACACTGAAGCTTTCTTT. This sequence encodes CASSSQHTGNTEAFF. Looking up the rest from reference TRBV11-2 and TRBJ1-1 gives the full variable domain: EAGVAQSPRYKIIEKRQSVAFWCNPISGHATLYWYQQILGQGPKLLIQFQNNGVVDDSQLPKDRFSAERLKGVDSTLKIQPAKLEDSAVYLCASSSQHTGNTEAFFGQGTRLTVV.

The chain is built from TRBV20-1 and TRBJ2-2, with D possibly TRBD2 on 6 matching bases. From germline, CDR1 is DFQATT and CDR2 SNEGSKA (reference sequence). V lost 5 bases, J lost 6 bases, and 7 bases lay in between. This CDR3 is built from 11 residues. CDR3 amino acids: CSAGLPGELFF. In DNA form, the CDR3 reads TGCAGTGCTGGACTACCCGGGGAGCTGTTTTTT.

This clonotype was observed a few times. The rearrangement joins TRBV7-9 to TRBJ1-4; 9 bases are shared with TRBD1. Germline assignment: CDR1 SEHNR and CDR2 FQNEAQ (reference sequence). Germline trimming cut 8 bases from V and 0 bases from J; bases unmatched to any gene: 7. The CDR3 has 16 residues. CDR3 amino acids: CASGGGTGSTNEKLFF. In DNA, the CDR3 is TGTGCCAGCGGTGGGGGGACAGGGTCAACTAATGAAAAACTGTTTTTT.

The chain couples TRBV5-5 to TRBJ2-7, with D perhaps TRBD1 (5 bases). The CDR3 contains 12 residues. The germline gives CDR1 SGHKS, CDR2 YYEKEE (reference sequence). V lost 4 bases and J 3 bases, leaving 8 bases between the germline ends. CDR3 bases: TGTGCCAGCAGCAAAGACAGCTACGAGCAGTACTTC. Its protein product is CASSKDSYEQYF.

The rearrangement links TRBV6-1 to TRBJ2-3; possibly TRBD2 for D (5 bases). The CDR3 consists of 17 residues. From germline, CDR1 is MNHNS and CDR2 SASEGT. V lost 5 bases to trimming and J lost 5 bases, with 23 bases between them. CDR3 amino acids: CASSSPLGGRLGDTQYF. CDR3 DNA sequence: TGTGCCAGCAGTTCCCCGTTGGGTGGGAGACTCGGAGATACGCAGTATTTT.

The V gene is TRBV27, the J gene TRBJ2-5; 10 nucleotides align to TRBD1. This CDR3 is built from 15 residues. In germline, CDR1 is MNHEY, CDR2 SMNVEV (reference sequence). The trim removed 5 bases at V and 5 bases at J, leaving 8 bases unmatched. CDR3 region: CASSHGTGDVETQYF. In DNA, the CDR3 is TGTGCCAGCAGTCACGGGACAGGGGATGTCGAGACCCAGTACTTC.

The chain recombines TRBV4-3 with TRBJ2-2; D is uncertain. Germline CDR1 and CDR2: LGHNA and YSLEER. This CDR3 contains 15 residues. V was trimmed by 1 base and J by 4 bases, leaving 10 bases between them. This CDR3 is CASSQAGTGTGELFF. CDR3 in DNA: TGCGCCAGCAGCCAAGCGGGTACGGGCACCGGGGAGCTGTTTTTT.

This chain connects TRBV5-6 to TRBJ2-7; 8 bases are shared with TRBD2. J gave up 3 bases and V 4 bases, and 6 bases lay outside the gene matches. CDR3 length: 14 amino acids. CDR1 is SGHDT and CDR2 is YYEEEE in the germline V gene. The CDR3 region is CASSPSLAGYEQYF. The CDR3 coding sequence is TGTGCCAGCAGCCCCAGCCTAGCGGGCTACGAGCAGTACTTC.

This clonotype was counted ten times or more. CDR3 bases: TGTGCCAGCAGCTTAGGTATTCGGTTGGACTACAATGAGCAGTTCTTC. This translates into CASSLGIRLDYNEQFF. This rearrangement joins TRBV7-8 to TRBJ2-1; D unresolved. The length of the CDR3 is 16 residues. Germline V gene sequence: CDR1 SGHVS, CDR2 FQNEAQ. The germline V and J ends were trimmed by 1 base and 3 bases, with 13 bases remaining between them.

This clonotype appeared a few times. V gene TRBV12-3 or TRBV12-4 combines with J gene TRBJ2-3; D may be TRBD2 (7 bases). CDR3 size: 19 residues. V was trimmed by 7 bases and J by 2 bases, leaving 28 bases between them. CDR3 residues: CASTLGMGTWGGLTDTQYF. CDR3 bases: TGTGCCAGCACCTTAGGCATGGGGACCTGGGGGGGCCTCACAGATACGCAGTATTTT.

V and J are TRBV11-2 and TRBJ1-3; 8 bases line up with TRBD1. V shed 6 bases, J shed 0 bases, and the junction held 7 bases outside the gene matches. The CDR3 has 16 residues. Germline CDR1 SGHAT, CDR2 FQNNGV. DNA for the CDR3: TGTGCCAGCAGTTCCAACAGGGGGATCTCTGGAAACACCATATATTTT. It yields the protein CASSSNRGISGNTIYF.

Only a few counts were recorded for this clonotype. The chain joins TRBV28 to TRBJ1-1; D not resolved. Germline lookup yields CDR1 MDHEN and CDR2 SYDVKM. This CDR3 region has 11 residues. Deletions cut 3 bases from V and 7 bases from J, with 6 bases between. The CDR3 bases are TGTGCCAGCAGTTTGTTGGGTGAAGCTTTCTTT. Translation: CASSLLGEAFF.

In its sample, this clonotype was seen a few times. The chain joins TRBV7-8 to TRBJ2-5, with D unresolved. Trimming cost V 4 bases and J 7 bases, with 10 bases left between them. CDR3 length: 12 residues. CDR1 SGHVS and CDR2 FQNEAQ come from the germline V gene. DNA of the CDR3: TGTGCCAGCAGCTCAAATCCTGGGACCCAGTACTTC. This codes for CASSSNPGTQYF.

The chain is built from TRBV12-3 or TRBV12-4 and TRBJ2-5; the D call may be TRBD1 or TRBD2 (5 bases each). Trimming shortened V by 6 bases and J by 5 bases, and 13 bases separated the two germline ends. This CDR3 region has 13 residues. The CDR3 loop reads CASRGVLWETQYF. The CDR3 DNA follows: TGTGCCAGCAGGGGGGTTTTGTGGGAGACCCAGTACTTC.